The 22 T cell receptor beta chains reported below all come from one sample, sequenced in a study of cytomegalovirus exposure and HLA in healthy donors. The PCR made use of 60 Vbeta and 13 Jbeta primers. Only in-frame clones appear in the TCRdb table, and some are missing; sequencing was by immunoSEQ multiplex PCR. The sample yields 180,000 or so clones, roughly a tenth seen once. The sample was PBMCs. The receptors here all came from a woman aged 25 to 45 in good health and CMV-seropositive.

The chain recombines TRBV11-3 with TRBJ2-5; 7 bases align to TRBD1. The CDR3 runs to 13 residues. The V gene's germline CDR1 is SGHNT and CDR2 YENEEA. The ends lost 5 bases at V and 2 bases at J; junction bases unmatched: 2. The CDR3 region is CASSRDRQETQYF. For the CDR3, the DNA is TGTGCCAGCAGCCGGGACAGACAAGAGACCCAGTACTTC.

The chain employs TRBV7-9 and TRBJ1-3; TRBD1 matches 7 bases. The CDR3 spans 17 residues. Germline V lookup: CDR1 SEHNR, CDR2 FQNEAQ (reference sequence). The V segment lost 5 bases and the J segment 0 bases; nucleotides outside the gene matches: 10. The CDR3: CASSPLGQASSGNTIYF. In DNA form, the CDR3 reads TGTGCCAGCAGCCCCCTCGGACAGGCCAGCTCTGGAAACACCATATATTTT.

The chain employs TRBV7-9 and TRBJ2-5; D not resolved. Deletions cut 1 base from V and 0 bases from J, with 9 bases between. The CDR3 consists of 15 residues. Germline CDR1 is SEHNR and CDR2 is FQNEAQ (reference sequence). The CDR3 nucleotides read TGTGCCAGCAGCTTAGTCGGCAGGAACCAAGAGACCCAGTACTTC. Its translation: CASSLVGRNQETQYF.

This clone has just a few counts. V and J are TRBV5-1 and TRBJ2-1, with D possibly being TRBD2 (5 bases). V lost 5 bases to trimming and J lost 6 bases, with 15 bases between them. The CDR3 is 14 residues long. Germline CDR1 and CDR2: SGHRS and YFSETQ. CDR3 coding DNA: TGCGCCAGCAGTATTAGCTGGACTCTCAATGAGCAGTTCTTC. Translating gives CASSISWTLNEQFF.

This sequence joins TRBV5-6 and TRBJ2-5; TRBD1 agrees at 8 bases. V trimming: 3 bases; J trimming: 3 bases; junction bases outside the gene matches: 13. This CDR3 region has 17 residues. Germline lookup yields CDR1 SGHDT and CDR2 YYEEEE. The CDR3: CASSWRGTGWSKETQYF. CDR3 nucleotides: TGTGCCAGCAGCTGGAGGGGGACAGGTTGGTCAAAAGAGACCCAGTACTTC.

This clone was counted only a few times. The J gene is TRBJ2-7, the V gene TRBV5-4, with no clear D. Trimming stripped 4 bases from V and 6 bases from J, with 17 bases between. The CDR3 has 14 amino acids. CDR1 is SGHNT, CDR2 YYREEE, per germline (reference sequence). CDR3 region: CASSPARTLAEQYF. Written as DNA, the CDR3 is TGTGCCAGCAGCCCCGCTAGAACTCTCGCCGAGCAGTACTTC.

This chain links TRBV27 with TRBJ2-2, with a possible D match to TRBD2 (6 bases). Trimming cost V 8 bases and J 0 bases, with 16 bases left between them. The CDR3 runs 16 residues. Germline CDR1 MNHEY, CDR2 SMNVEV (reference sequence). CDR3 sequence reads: CASASPGGANTGELFF. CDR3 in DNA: TGTGCCAGCGCCAGCCCCGGCGGGGCGAACACCGGGGAGCTGTTTTTT.

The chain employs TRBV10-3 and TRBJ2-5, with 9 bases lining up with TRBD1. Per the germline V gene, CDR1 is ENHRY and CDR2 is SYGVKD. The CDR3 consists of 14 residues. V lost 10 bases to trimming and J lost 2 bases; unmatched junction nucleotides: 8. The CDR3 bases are TGTGCCACCACCTCCGGGACAGGGCAAGAGACCCAGTACTTC. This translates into CATTSGTGQETQYF.

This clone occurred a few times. The CDR3 is CASSTPISIQGANQPQHF. CDR3 bases: TGTGCCAGCAGTACCCCCATCTCCATACAGGGGGCTAATCAGCCCCAGCATTTT. The chain combines TRBV27 with TRBJ1-5; 9 bases are shared with TRBD1. The CDR3 extends over 18 amino acids. Trimming removed 5 bases from V and 4 bases from J; junction bases left unmatched: 15. CDR1 and CDR2 (germline): MNHEY, SMNVEV (reference sequence).

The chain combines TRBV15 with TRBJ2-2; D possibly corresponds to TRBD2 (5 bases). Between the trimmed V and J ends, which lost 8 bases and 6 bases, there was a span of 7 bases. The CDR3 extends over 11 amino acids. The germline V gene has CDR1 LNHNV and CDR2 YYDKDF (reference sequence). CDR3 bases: TGTGCCACCTCGGGGTCCGGGGAGCTGTTTTTT. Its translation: CATSGSGELFF. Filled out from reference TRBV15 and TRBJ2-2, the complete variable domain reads DAMVIQNPRYQVTQFGKPVTLSCSQTLNHNVMYWYQQKSSQAPKLLFHYYDKDFNNEADTPDNFQSRRPNTSFCFLDIRSPGLGDTAMYLCATSGSGELFFGEGSRLTVL.

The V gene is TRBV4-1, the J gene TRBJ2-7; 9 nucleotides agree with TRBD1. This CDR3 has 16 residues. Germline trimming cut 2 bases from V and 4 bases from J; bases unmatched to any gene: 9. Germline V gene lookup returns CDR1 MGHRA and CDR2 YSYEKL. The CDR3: CASSQLSGTGLYEQYF. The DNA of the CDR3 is TGCGCCAGCAGCCAACTATCCGGGACAGGGTTATACGAGCAGTACTTC.

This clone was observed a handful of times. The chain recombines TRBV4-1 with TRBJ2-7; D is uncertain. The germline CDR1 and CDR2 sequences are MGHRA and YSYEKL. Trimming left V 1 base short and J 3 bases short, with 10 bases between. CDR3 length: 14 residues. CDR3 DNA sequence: TGCGCCAGCAGCCAAGTCTTACTCATCTACGAGCAGTACTTC. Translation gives CASSQVLLIYEQYF.

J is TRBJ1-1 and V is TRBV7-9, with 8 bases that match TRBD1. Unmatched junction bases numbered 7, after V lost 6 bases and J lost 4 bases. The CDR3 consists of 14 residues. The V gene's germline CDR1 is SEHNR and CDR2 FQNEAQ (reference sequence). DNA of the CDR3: TGTGCCAGCAGATCGACCGGACAGGGCACTGAAGCTTTCTTT. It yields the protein CASRSTGQGTEAFF.

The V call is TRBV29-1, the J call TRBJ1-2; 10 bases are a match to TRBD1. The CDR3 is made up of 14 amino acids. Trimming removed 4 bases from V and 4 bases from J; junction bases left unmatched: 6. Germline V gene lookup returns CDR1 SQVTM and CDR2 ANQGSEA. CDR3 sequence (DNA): TGCAGCGTTGGGGGGACAGGGGATTCCTATGGCTACACCTTC. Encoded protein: CSVGGTGDSYGYTF.

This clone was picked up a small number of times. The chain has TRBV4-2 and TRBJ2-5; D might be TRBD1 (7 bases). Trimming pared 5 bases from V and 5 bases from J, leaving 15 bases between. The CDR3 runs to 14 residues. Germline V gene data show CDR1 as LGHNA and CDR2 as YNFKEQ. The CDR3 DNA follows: TGTGCCAGCAGCTCGGCAGGGGGGTTGGAGACCCAGTACTTC. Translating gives CASSSAGGLETQYF.

CDR3 sequence (DNA): TGTGCCAGCAGCCCGGTGGGTATTAGCGGGAGTGGTTACGAGCAGTACTTC. It encodes CASSPVGISGSGYEQYF. This rearrangement joins TRBV7-8 to TRBJ2-7; TRBD2 matches at 9 bases. V trimming: 5 bases; J trimming: 4 bases; junction bases outside the gene matches: 15. The CDR3 consists of 17 residues. Looked up from germline, CDR1 is SGHVS and CDR2 is FQNEAQ. Filled out from reference TRBV7-8 and TRBJ2-7, the complete variable domain reads GAGVSQSPRYKVAKRGQDVALRCDPISGHVSLFWYQQALGQGPEFLTYFQNEAQLDKSGLPSDRFFAERPEGSVSTLKIQRTQQEDSAVYLCASSPVGISGSGYEQYFGPGTRLTVT.

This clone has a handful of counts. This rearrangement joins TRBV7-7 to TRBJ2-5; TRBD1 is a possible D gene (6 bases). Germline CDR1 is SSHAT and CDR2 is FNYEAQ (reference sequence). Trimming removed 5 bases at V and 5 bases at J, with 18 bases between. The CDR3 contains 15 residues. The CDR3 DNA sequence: TGTGCCAGCAGCCTAATTGCAGGGGACGGGGAGACCCAGTACTTC. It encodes CASSLIAGDGETQYF. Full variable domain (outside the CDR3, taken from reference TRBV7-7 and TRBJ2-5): GAGVSQSPRYKVTKRGQDVTLRCDPISSHATLYWYQQALGQGPEFLTYFNYEAQPDKSGLPSDRFSAERPEGSISTLTIQRTEQRDSAMYRCASSLIAGDGETQYFGPGTRLLVL.

The CDR3: CASSFLQGDGNTIYF. CDR3 DNA sequence: TGTGCCAGCAGCTTTTTACAGGGAGATGGAAACACCATATATTTT. This chain joins TRBV7-9 and TRBJ1-3; perhaps TRBD1 as D (6 bases). Germline assignment: CDR1 SEHNR and CDR2 FQNEAQ (reference sequence). The length of the CDR3 is 15 residues. The V end was cut by 3 bases, the J end by 3 bases, with 12 bases between. The complete variable domain, with remaining parts taken from reference TRBV7-9 and TRBJ1-3, reads DTGVSQNPRHKITKRGQNVTFRCDPISEHNRLYWYRQTLGQGPEFLTYFQNEAQLEKSRLLSDRFSAERPKGSFSTLEIQRTEQGDSAMYLCASSFLQGDGNTIYFGEGSWLTVV.

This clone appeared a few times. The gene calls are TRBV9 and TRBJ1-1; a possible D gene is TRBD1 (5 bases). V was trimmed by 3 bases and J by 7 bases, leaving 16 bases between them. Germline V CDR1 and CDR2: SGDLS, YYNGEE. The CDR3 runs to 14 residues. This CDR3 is CASSAPGAFYEAFF. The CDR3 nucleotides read TGTGCCAGCAGCGCCCCTGGGGCCTTTTATGAAGCTTTCTTT.

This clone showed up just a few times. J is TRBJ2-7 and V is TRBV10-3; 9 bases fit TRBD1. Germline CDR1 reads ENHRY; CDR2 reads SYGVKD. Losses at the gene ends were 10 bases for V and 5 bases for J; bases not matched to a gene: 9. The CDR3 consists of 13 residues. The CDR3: CATQGQGADEQYF. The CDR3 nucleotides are TGTGCCACCCAGGGACAGGGAGCCGACGAGCAGTACTTC.

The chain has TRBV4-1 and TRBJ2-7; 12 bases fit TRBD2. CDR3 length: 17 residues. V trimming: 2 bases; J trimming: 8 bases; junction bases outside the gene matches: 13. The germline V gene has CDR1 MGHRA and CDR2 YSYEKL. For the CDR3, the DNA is TGCGCCAGCAGCCAAAATAATTGGACTAGCGGGGATTGGCAGCAGTACTTC. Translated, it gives CASSQNNWTSGDWQQYF.

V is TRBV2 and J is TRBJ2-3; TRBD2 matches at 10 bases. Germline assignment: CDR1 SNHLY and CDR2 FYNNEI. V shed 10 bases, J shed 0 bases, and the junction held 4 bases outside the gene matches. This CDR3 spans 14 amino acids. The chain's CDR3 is CATSTSGSTDTQYF. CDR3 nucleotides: TGTGCCACCTCGACTAGCGGGAGCACAGATACGCAGTATTTT.